These T cell receptor beta chains were read from a single sample in a study of cytomegalovirus exposure and HLA in healthy donors. TCRdb's table, derived via immunoSEQ multiplex PCR, lists solely in-frame clones and lacks some. The data show roughly 56,000 clones, 81% seen once. The sequencing sample was made of PBMCs. These receptors all come from a boy aged 5-17 years in good health and CMV-seropositive. The CDR3 runs from the conserved cysteine through the conserved F or W. Fields, in order: J gene, D gene, V gene, clone size, CDR3 protein, CDR3 DNA. A D gene is named only where the DNA matches it firmly. A row's size may be missing; if present it is once, few, many or a size class.

j_gene: TRBJ1-1
d_gene: NA
v_gene: TRBV19
abundance: NA
CDR3aa: CASRGRAGNTEAFF
CDR3nt: TGTGCCAGCAGGGGCAGGGCAGGTAACACTGAAGCTTTCTTT

j_gene: TRBJ1-5
d_gene: NA
v_gene: TRBV27
abundance: few
CDR3aa: CASSLWSGNQPQHF
CDR3nt: TGTGCCAGCAGTTTATGGTCAGGGAATCAGCCCCAGCATTTT

j_gene: TRBJ2-2
d_gene: TRBD1
v_gene: TRBV4-1
abundance: NA
CDR3aa: CASSAGTGTGGELFF
CDR3nt: TGCGCCAGCAGCGCGGGGACAGGGACGGGCGGGGAGCTGTTTTTT

j_gene: TRBJ1-6
d_gene: NA
v_gene: TRBV19
abundance: NA
CDR3aa: CASSMPVGPLHF
CDR3nt: TGTGCCAGTAGTATGCCAGTTGGTCCCCTCCACTTT

j_gene: TRBJ2-7
d_gene: NA
v_gene: TRBV7-6
abundance: NA
CDR3aa: CASSLGGDSYEQYF
CDR3nt: TGTGCCAGCAGCTTAGGGGGGGACTCCTACGAGCAGTACTTC

j_gene: TRBJ1-4
d_gene: NA
v_gene: TRBV5-6
abundance: NA
CDR3aa: CASSLEGDQPSTNEKLFF
CDR3nt: TGTGCCAGCAGCTTGGAGGGGGACCAACCATCAACTAATGAAAAACTGTTTTTT

j_gene: TRBJ1-2
d_gene: NA
v_gene: TRBV4-1
abundance: NA
CDR3aa: CASSQDQGYGYTF
CDR3nt: TGCGCCAGCAGCCAAGATCAGGGCTATGGCTACACCTTC

j_gene: TRBJ1-4
d_gene: NA
v_gene: TRBV14
abundance: once
CDR3aa: CASRGAGDEKLFF
CDR3nt: TGTGCCAGCAGGGGGGCAGGTGACGAAAAACTGTTTTTT

j_gene: TRBJ2-2
d_gene: NA
v_gene: TRBV5-6
abundance: NA
CDR3aa: CASSLSGELFF
CDR3nt: TGTGCCAGCAGCCTGTCGGGGGAGCTGTTTTTT

j_gene: TRBJ2-7
d_gene: NA
v_gene: TRBV14
abundance: NA
CDR3aa: CASSQALTGYEQYF
CDR3nt: TGTGCCAGCAGCCAAGCTCTCACCGGCTACGAGCAGTACTTC

j_gene: TRBJ1-6
d_gene: NA
v_gene: TRBV6-4
abundance: NA
CDR3aa: CASSADTNTPLHF
CDR3nt: TGTGCCAGCAGTGCCGACACAAACACACCCCTCCACTTT

j_gene: TRBJ1-1
d_gene: NA
v_gene: TRBV6-1
abundance: NA
CDR3aa: CASSEMGPQAFF
CDR3nt: TGTGCCAGCAGTGAAATGGGCCCTCAAGCTTTCTTT

j_gene: TRBJ1-2
d_gene: NA
v_gene: TRBV5-1
abundance: NA
CDR3aa: CASSLLMHSGYTF
CDR3nt: TGCGCCAGCAGCTTGCTAATGCACAGTGGCTACACCTTC

j_gene: TRBJ2-1
d_gene: TRBD2
v_gene: TRBV30
abundance: NA
CDR3aa: CAWSVTSGRDEQFF
CDR3nt: TGTGCCTGGAGTGTAACTAGCGGGAGGGATGAGCAGTTCTTC

j_gene: TRBJ2-5
d_gene: NA
v_gene: TRBV6-1
abundance: NA
CDR3aa: CASSGGETQYF
CDR3nt: TGTGCCAGCAGTGGCGGGGAGACCCAGTACTTC

j_gene: TRBJ1-5
d_gene: NA
v_gene: TRBV6-1
abundance: NA
CDR3aa: CASSGGNEFGTQHF
CDR3nt: TGTGCCAGCAGCGGAGGGAACGAATTCGGGACCCAGCATTTT

j_gene: TRBJ2-1
d_gene: NA
v_gene: TRBV2
abundance: once
CDR3aa: CASSGLVLRGNEQFF
CDR3nt: TGTGCCAGCAGTGGGCTAGTGCTCCGAGGCAATGAGCAGTTCTTC

j_gene: TRBJ1-2
d_gene: NA
v_gene: TRBV11-2
abundance: NA
CDR3aa: CASSSSNYGYTF
CDR3nt: TGTGCCAGCAGCTCCTCCAACTATGGCTACACCTTC

j_gene: TRBJ1-2
d_gene: TRBD1
v_gene: TRBV5-1
abundance: NA
CDR3aa: CASSADRFIGYTF
CDR3nt: TGCGCCAGCAGTGCGGACAGGTTTATAGGCTACACCTTC

j_gene: TRBJ2-3
d_gene: NA
v_gene: TRBV6-4
abundance: NA
CDR3aa: CASSVNGVGYTQYF
CDR3nt: TGTGCCAGCAGTGTAAATGGCGTGGGCTATACGCAGTATTTT